This T cell receptor (beta chain) was profiled in a study of blood T cell repertoires in COVID-19. The repertoire was sequenced with immunoSEQ multiplex PCR; TCRdb's copy has only in-frame clones and lacks some. The data hold 65,000 to 85,000 clones, with 75% to 90% observed a single time. This CDR3 comprises 16 residues. The V gene lost 3 bases and the J gene lost 1 base, with 14 bases spanning the gap. The V gene's germline CDR1 is SGHTA and CDR2 FQGNSA. Sequenced material: peripheral blood. V gene TRBV7-2 combines with J gene TRBJ2-3, with D tentatively TRBD2 (5 bases). This clonotype was sampled from a human donor in a cohort sampled during active COVID-19. The CDR3 here is CASSFGGLRGTDTQYF. The CDR3, as DNA: TGTGCCAGCAGCTTCGGAGGACTGAGGGGCACAGATACGCAGTATTTT.